This TCR beta chain originates from a study of cytomegalovirus exposure and HLA in healthy donors. General study points: Previous analysis showed most TCR beta V segments were productive about 90% or about 30% of the time. Later work associated roughly 15,000 TCR beta sequences with HLA alleles at 0.05 false discovery rate. Immune exposure was documented only through CMV serostatus.

Of note for this clone: The target antigen is unknown.

Both 60 Vbeta primers and 13 Jbeta primers went into the PCR. Profiling relied on immunoSEQ multiplex PCR, and the TCRdb table lists in-frame clones only, not all of them. The table shows approximately 120,000 clones, with around 75% occurring only once. Germline CDR1 reads SGHTA; CDR2 reads FQGNSA. J was trimmed by 5 bases and V by 1 base; bases with no gene match: 8. The CDR3 contains 17 residues. Sequencing was carried out using PBMCs. This chain uses TRBV7-2 with TRBJ2-3; 11 nucleotides match TRBD2. The sequence derives from a woman aged 45-59 years in good health and CMV-seropositive. The CDR3 reads CASSLGVAGGLKDTQYF. The DNA of the CDR3 is TGTGCCAGCAGCTTAGGGGTAGCGGGAGGGCTCAAAGATACGCAGTATTTT. The complete variable domain, with remaining parts taken from reference TRBV7-2 and TRBJ2-3, reads GAGVSQSPSNKVTEKGKDVELRCDPISGHTALYWYRQSLGQGLEFLIYFQGNSAPDKSGLPSDRFSAERTGGSVSTLTIQRTQQEDSAVYLCASSLGVAGGLKDTQYFGPGTRLTVL.